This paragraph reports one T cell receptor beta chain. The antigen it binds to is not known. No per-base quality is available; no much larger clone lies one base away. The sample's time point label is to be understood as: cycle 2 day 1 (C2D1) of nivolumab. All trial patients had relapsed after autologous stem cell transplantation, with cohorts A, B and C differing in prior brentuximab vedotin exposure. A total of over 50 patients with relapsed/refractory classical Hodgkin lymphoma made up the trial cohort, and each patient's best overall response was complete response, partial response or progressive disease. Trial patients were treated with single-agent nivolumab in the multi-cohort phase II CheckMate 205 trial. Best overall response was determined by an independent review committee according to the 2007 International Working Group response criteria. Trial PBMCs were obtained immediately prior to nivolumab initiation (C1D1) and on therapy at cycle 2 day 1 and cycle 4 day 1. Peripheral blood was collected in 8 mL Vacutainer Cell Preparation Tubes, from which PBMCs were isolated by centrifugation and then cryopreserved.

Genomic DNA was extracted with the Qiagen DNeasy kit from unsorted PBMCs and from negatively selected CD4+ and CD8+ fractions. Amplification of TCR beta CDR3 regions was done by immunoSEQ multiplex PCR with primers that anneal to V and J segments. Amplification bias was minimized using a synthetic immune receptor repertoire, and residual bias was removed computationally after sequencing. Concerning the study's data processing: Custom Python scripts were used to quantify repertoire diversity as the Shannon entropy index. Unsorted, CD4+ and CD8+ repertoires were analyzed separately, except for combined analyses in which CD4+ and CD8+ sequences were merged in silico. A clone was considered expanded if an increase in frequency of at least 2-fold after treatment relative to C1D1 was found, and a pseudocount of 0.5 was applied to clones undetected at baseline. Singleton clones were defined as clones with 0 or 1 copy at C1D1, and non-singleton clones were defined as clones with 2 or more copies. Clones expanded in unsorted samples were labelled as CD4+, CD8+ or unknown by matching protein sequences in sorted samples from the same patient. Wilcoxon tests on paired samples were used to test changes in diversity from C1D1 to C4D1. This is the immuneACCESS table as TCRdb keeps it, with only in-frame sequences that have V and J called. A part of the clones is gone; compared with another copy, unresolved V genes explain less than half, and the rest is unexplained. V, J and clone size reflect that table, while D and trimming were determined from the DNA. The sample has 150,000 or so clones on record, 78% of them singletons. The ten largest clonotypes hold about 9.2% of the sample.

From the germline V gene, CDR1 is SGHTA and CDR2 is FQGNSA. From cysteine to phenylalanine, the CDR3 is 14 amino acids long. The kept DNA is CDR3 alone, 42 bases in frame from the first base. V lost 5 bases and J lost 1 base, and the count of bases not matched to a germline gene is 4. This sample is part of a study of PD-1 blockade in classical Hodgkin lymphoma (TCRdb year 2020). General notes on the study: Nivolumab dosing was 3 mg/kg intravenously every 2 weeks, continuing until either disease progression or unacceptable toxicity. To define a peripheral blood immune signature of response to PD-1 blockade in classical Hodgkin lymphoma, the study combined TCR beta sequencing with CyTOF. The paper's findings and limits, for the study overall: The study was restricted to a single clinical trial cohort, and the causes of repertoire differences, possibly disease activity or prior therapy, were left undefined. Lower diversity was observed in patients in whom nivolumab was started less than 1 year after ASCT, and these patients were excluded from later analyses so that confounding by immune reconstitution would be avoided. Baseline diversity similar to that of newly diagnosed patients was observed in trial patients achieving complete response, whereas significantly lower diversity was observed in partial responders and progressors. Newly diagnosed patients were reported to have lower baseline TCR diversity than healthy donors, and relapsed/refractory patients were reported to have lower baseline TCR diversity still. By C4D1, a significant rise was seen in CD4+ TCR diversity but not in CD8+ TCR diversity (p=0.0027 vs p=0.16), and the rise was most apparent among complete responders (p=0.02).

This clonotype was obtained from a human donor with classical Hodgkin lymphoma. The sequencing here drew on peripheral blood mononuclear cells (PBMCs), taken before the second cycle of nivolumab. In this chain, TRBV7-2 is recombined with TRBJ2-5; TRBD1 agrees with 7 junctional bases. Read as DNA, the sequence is TGTGCCAGCAGCCAAAGACAGGGCCAAGAGACCCAGTACTTC. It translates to CASSQRQGQETQYF.